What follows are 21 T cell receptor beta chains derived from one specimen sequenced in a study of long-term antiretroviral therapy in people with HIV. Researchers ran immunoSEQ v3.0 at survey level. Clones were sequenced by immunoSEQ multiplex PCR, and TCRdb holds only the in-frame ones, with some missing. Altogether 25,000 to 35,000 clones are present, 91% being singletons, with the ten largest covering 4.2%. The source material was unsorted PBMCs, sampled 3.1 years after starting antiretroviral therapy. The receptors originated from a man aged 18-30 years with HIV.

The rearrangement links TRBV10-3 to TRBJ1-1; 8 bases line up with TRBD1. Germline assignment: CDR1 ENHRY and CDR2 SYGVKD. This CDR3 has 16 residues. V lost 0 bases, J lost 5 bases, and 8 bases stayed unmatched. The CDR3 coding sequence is TGTGCCATCAGTGAGTCTGTCAGGGGGCGCAGGACTGAAGCTTTCTTT. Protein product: CAISESVRGRRTEAFF.

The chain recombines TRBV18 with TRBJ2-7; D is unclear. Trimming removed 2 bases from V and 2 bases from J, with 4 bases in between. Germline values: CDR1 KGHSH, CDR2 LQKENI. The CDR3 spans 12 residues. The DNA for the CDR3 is TGTGCCAGCTCACCAAAGCCCTACGAGCAGTACTTC. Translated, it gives CASSPKPYEQYF.

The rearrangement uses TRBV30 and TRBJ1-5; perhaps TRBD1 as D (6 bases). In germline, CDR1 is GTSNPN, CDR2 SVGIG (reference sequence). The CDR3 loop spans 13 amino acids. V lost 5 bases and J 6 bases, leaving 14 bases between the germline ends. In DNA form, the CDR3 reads TGTGCCTGGGCCTCCGGGGGCGGTCAGCCCCAGCATTTT. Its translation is CAWASGGGQPQHF.

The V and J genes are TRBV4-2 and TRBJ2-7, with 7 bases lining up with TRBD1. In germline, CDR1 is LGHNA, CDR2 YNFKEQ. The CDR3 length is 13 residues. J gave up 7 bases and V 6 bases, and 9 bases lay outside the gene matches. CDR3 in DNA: TGTGCCAGCAGTTCCGGACAGGTGGAAGAGCAGTACTTC. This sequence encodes CASSSGQVEEQYF.

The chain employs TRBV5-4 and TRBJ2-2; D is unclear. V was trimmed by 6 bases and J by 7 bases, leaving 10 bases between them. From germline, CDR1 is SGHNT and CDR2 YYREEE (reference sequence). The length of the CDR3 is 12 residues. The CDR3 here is CASTPLGGELFF. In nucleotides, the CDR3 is TGTGCCAGCACCCCTCTGGGCGGGGAGCTGTTTTTT.

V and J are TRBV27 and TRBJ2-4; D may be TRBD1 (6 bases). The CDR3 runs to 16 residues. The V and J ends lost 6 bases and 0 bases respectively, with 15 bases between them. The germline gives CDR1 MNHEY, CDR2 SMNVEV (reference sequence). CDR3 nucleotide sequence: TGTGCCAGCAGACCCACAGGGTTACTAGCCAAAAACATTCAGTACTTC. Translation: CASRPTGLLAKNIQYF.

The CDR3 DNA follows: TGCGCCAGCAGCCAAGGAACTGTAGCCCCGGAGACCCAGTACTTC. Translated, it gives CASSQGTVAPETQYF. V usage is TRBV4-1 and J usage is TRBJ2-5; D unresolved. Trimming shortened V by 1 base and J by 5 bases, and 14 bases separated the two germline ends. The CDR3 extends over 15 amino acids. Germline CDR1 reads MGHRA; CDR2 reads YSYEKL.

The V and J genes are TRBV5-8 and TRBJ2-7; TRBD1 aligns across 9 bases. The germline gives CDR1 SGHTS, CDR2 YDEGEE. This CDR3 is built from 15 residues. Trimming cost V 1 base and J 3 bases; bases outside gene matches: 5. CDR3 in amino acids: CASSLIGQGFYEQYF. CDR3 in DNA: TGTGCCAGCAGCTTGATCGGACAGGGGTTCTACGAGCAGTACTTC.

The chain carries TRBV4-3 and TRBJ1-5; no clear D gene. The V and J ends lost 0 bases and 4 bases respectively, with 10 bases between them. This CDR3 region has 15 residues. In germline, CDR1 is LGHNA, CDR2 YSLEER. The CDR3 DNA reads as TGCGCCAGCAGCCAAGAGGCAGACTCAAATCAGCCCCAGCATTTT. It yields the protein CASSQEADSNQPQHF.

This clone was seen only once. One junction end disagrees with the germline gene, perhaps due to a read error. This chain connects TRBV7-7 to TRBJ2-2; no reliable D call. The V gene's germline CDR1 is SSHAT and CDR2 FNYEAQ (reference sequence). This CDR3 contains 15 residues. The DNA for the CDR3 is TGTGCTAGCAGCTTATCGGCGACGAACACCGGGGAGCTGTTTTTT. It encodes CASSLSATNTGELFF.

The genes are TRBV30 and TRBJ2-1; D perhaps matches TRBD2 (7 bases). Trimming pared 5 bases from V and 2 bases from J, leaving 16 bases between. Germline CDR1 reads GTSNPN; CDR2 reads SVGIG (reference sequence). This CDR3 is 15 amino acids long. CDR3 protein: CAWGRLGGAYNEQFF. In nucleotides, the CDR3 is TGTGCCTGGGGTCGGTTAGGGGGGGCCTACAATGAGCAGTTCTTC. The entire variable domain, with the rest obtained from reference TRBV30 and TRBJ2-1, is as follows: SQTIHQWPATLVQPVGSPLSLECTVEGTSNPNLYWYRQAAGRGLQLLFYSVGIGQISSEVPQNLSASRPQDRQFILSSKKLLLSDSGFYLCAWGRLGGAYNEQFFGPGTRLTVL.

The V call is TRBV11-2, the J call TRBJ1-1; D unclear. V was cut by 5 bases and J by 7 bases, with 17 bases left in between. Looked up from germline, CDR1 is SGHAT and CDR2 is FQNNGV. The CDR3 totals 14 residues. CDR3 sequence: CASSPLSGHGEAFF. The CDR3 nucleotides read TGTGCCAGCAGCCCTCTCAGTGGGCACGGTGAAGCTTTCTTT.

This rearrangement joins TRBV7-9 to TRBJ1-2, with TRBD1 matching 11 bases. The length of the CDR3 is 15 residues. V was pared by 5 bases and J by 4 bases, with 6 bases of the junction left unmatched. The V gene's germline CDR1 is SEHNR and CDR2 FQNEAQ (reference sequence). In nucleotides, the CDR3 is TGTGCCAGCAGCCCCGGACAGGGGGCCTTCTATGGCTACACCTTC. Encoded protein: CASSPGQGAFYGYTF.

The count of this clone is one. The CDR3 nucleotides read TGTGCCAGCGCGACAGTCTCTGGAAACACCATATATTTT. It translates to CASATVSGNTIYF. V is TRBV6-5 and J is TRBJ1-3; TRBD1 is a possible D gene (5 bases). CDR3 size: 13 residues. V lost 8 bases and J 0 bases, leaving 8 bases between the germline ends. Germline assignment: CDR1 MNHEY and CDR2 SVGAGI.

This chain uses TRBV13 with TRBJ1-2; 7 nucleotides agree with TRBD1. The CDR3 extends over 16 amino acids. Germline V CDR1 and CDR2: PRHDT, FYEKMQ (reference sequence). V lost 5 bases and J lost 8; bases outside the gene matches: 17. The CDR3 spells CASSTPRTGAMGGYTF. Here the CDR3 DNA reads TGTGCCAGCAGCACCCCCCGGACAGGCGCCATGGGGGGCTACACCTTC.

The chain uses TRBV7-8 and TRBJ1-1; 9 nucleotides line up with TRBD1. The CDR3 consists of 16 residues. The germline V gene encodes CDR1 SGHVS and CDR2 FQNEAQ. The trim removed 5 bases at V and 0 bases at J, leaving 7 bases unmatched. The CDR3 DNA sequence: TGTGCCAGCAGCCCGGGACAGGGCTTCATGAACACTGAAGCTTTCTTT. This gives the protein CASSPGQGFMNTEAFF.

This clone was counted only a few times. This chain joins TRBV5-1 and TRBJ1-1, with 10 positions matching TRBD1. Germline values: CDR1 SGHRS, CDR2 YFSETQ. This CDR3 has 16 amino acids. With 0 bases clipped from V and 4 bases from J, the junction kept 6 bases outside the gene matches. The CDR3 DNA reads TGCGCCAGCAGCTTGGGGACAGGGGGTTATGGCACTGAAGCTTTCTTT. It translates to CASSLGTGGYGTEAFF.

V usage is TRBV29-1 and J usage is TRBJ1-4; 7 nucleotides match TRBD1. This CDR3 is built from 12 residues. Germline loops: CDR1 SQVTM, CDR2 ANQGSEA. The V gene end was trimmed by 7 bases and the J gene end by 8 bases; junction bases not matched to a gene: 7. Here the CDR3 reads CSARDRDEKLFF. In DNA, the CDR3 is TGCAGCGCCCGCGACAGGGACGAAAAACTGTTTTTT. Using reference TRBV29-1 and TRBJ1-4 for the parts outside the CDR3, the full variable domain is SAVISQKPSRDICQRGTSLTIQCQVDSQVTMMFWYRQQPGQSLTLIATANQGSEATYESGFVIDKFPISRPNLTFSTLTVSNMSPEDSSIYLCSARDRDEKLFFGSGTQLSVL.

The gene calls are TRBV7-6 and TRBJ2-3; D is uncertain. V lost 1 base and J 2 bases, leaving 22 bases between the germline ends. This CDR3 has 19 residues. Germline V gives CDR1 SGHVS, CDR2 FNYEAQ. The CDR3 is CASSLVVPPPGLSTDTQYF. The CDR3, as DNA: TGTGCCAGCAGCTTAGTAGTCCCTCCGCCGGGTCTATCCACAGATACGCAGTATTTT. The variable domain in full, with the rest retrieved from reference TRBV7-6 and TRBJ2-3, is GAGVSQSPRYKVTKRGQDVALRCDPISGHVSLYWYRQALGQGPEFLTYFNYEAQQDKSGLPNDRFSAERPEGSISTLTIQRTEQRDSAMYRCASSLVVPPPGLSTDTQYFGPGTRLTVL.

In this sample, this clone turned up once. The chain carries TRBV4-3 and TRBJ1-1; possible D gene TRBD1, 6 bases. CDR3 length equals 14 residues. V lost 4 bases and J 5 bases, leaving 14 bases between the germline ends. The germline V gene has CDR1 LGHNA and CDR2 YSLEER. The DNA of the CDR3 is TGCGCCAGCAGCCCCACAGGGTTGTCAACTGAAGCTTTCTTT. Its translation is CASSPTGLSTEAFF.

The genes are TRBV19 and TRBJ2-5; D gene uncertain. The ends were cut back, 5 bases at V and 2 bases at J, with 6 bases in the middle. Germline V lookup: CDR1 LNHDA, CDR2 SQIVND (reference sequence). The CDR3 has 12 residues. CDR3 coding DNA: TGTGCCAGTAGTGGCAGACAAGAGACCCAGTACTTC. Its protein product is CASSGRQETQYF.